What follows are 29 T cell receptor beta chains derived from one specimen sequenced in a study of T cell responses to AZD1222 COVID-19 vaccine. The assay was immunoSEQ multiplex PCR, and TCRdb's table has in-frame clones only and misses some. Altogether some 120,000 clones are present, roughly 85% being singletons, with the ten largest covering 7.6%. The sequenced sample was peripheral blood, obtained on day 0 of AZD1222 vaccination. These receptors all stem from an adult in good health.

The chain recombines TRBV14 with TRBJ2-7, with TRBD1 as a possible D gene (6 bases). The V gene lost 4 bases and the J gene lost 7 bases, with 20 bases spanning the gap. The CDR3 is made up of 15 amino acids. Looked up from germline, CDR1 is SGHDN and CDR2 is FVKESK. The CDR3 sequence is CASSPPGTPLGEQYF. Written as DNA, the CDR3 is TGTGCCAGCAGCCCCCCCGGGACACCGTTGGGGGAGCAGTACTTC.

The chain has TRBV10-3 and TRBJ2-5; TRBD1 might be the D (7 bases). Germline CDR1 and CDR2: ENHRY and SYGVKD. V lost 6 bases, J lost 2 bases, and 16 bases lay in between. CDR3 length: 15 residues. The CDR3 nucleotides are TGTGCCATCAGCTTGAATGCAGGGGGGCAAGAGACCCAGTACTTC. It is translated as CAISLNAGGQETQYF.

V is TRBV11-3 and J is TRBJ2-5; 7 bases line up with TRBD2. This CDR3 has 15 residues. Germline CDR1 reads SGHNT; CDR2 reads YENEEA. Unmatched junction bases numbered 9, after V lost 3 bases and J lost 5 bases. The DNA of the CDR3 is TGTGCCAGCAGCTTGGGCAGGGCGGGGGACGAGACCCAGTACTTC. Amino acids: CASSLGRAGDETQYF.

The DNA for the CDR3 is TGTGCCAGCAGTTTAATGTTAACCGGGGAGCTGTTTTTT. Translated: CASSLMLTGELFF. This sequence joins TRBV27 and TRBJ2-2; the D is unclear. Germline V gene lookup returns CDR1 MNHEY and CDR2 SMNVEV (reference sequence). With 2 bases removed from V and 5 bases from J, the gap between germline ends came to 6 bases. This CDR3 spans 13 amino acids.

This clone occurred once. The DNA of the CDR3 is TGTGCCAGCAGCTTAGAATCCAGGGTGTACGCTGAAGCTTTCTTT. The encoded protein is CASSLESRVYAEAFF. The chain couples TRBV7-2 to TRBJ1-1, with a possible D match to TRBD1 (5 bases). Deletions cut 1 base from V and 6 bases from J, with 15 bases between. Germline V gene data show CDR1 as SGHTA and CDR2 as FQGNSA. This CDR3 spans 15 amino acids.

This clone has only one observation. CDR3 nucleotides: TGTGCCAGCAGTTTAGGTCATGACTACGAGCAGTACTTC. This gives the protein CASSLGHDYEQYF. This chain connects TRBV27 to TRBJ2-7; no clear D. The CDR3 is 13 amino acids. CDR1 is MNHEY and CDR2 is SMNVEV in the germline V gene (reference sequence). The V end lost 2 bases, the J end lost 3 bases, and 8 bases lay between the germline ends.

The chain joins TRBV28 to TRBJ2-7; TRBD1 aligns across 12 bases. This CDR3 is built from 19 residues. The trim removed 4 bases at V and 2 bases at J, leaving 15 bases unmatched. Germline assignment: CDR1 MDHEN and CDR2 SYDVKM. The CDR3 is CASSSPSGTGGKRTYEQYF. The CDR3 coding sequence is TGTGCCAGCAGTTCCCCATCCGGGACAGGGGGCAAGAGGACCTACGAGCAGTACTTC.

This clone was found once. This chain's CDR3 is CASSEARGRTDTQYF. As DNA, the CDR3 is TGTGCCAGCAGTGAAGCCAGGGGGCGAACAGATACGCAGTATTTT. The chain employs TRBV6-1 and TRBJ2-3, with 8 bases lining up with TRBD1. Germline CDR1 and CDR2: MNHNS and SASEGT. J lost 3 bases, V lost 0 bases, and 2 bases had no gene match. There are 15 residues in the CDR3.

The V call is TRBV6-2 or TRBV6-3, the J call TRBJ2-3; D remains unclear. Per germline, CDR1 MNHEY and CDR2 SVGEGT. CDR3 length: 14 residues. Trimming cost V 5 bases and J 1 base, with 10 bases left between them. The CDR3 DNA reads TGTGCCAGCAGTACCCCTCTTGGCACAGATACGCAGTATTTT. Translating gives CASSTPLGTDTQYF.

In this sample, this clone turned up once. The V call is TRBV6-5, the J call TRBJ2-3; TRBD1 matches at 7 bases. From germline, CDR1 is MNHEY and CDR2 SVGAGI. V gave up 0 bases and J gave up 6 bases; unmatched junction bases: 3. The CDR3 contains 14 residues. The CDR3 region has the DNA TGTGCCAGCAGTTACTCACAGGGGCGGGATACGCAGTATTTT. Protein: CASSYSQGRDTQYF.

V gene TRBV7-2 combines with J gene TRBJ2-2; D call uncertain. Trimming removed 6 bases from V and 4 bases from J, with 9 bases in between. The CDR3 sequence is 13 residues long. Per germline, CDR1 SGHTA and CDR2 FQGNSA. The CDR3 bases are TGTGCCAGCAGTCTCATCCTCACCGGGGAGCTGTTTTTT. This codes for CASSLILTGELFF.

The chain combines TRBV9 with TRBJ2-2, with D hard to call. Germline V CDR1 and CDR2: SGDLS, YYNGEE. CDR3 length: 15 amino acids. The V and J ends lost 0 bases and 2 bases respectively, with 8 bases between them. This CDR3 is CASSVAWQNTGELFF. The CDR3 DNA is TGTGCCAGCAGCGTAGCTTGGCAAAACACCGGGGAGCTGTTTTTT.

The rearrangement links TRBV11-1 to TRBJ1-2; D unclear. Germline assignment: CDR1 SGHAT and CDR2 FQDESV (reference sequence). Trimming pared 1 base from V and 2 bases from J, leaving 11 bases between. CDR3 length equals 15 residues. CDR3 in DNA: TGTGCCAGCAGCTTAGGACCATCCTTCAACTATGGCTACACCTTC. Its translation: CASSLGPSFNYGYTF.

The chain carries TRBV5-6 and TRBJ2-7, with D perhaps matching TRBD1 (6 bases). The CDR3 length is 15 residues. The germline V and J ends were trimmed by 4 bases and 0 bases, with 14 bases remaining between them. CDR1 and CDR2 from the germline V gene are SGHDT and YYEEEE. The CDR3 nucleotides read TGTGCCAGCAGCAGCACAGGGTATAGCTCCTACGAGCAGTACTTC. Protein sequence: CASSSTGYSSYEQYF.

The J gene is TRBJ1-3, the V gene TRBV7-6; 7 nucleotides align to TRBD1. CDR3 length: 15 amino acids. With 1 base clipped from V and 9 bases from J, the junction kept 9 bases outside the gene matches. Germline CDR1 and CDR2: SGHVS and FNYEAQ. CDR3 in amino acids: CASSLEAGGASTIYF. The DNA of the CDR3 is TGTGCCAGCAGCTTAGAAGCAGGGGGAGCAAGCACCATATATTTT.

This chain uses TRBV5-4 with TRBJ2-7; D might be TRBD2 (6 bases). Trimming pared 0 bases from V and 3 bases from J, leaving 13 bases between. Germline lookup yields CDR1 SGHNT and CDR2 YYREEE (reference sequence). The CDR3 spans 15 residues. CDR3 in DNA: TGTGCCAGCAGCTTGGTAGTAGCGGACTTCTACGAGCAGTACTTC. It encodes CASSLVVADFYEQYF.

V usage is TRBV19 and J usage is TRBJ2-2; D unresolved. CDR1 LNHDA and CDR2 SQIVND come from the germline V gene (reference sequence). This CDR3 is built from 13 residues. Trimming left V 4 bases short and J 1 base short, with 4 bases between. The CDR3 loop is CASSTKNTGELFF. As DNA, the CDR3 is TGTGCCAGTAGTACTAAGAACACCGGGGAGCTGTTTTTT.

The V and J genes are TRBV27 and TRBJ1-2; D uncertain. CDR3 size: 12 residues. Between the trimmed V and J ends, which lost 4 bases and 4 bases, there was a span of 7 bases. The V gene's germline CDR1 is MNHEY and CDR2 SMNVEV (reference sequence). Here the CDR3 DNA reads TGTGCCAGCAGTTCCCCCGGCTATGGCTACACCTTC. It is translated as CASSSPGYGYTF.

The chain employs TRBV7-2 and TRBJ1-6, with a weak D call TRBD1 (6 bases). Germline V CDR1 and CDR2: SGHTA, FQGNSA. The V gene lost 6 bases and the J gene lost 7 bases, with 13 bases spanning the gap. The CDR3 loop spans 14 amino acids. The CDR3, as DNA: TGTGCCAGCAGACCACAGGGCATAAATTCACCCCTCCACTTT. Translated: CASRPQGINSPLHF. Full variable domain (outside the CDR3, taken from reference TRBV7-2 and TRBJ1-6): GAGVSQSPSNKVTEKGKDVELRCDPISGHTALYWYRQSLGQGLEFLIYFQGNSAPDKSGLPSDRFSAERTGGSVSTLTIQRTQQEDSAVYLCASRPQGINSPLHFGNGTRLTVT.

The V and J genes are TRBV5-1 and TRBJ2-1; D not resolved. Trimming shortened V by 0 bases and J by 5 bases, and 3 bases separated the two germline ends. The length of the CDR3 is 12 residues. Germline V gives CDR1 SGHRS, CDR2 YFSETQ. CDR3 sequence: CASSLGNNEQFF. The CDR3 coding sequence is TGCGCCAGCAGCTTGGGCAACAATGAGCAGTTCTTC.

This chain uses TRBV20-1 with TRBJ1-5, with a possible D match to TRBD1 (6 bases). Germline V lookup: CDR1 DFQATT, CDR2 SNEGSKA (reference sequence). This CDR3 has 14 residues. With 3 bases removed from V and 1 base from J, the gap between germline ends came to 10 bases. The chain's CDR3 is CSASAGASNQPQHF. CDR3 in DNA: TGCAGTGCTAGTGCGGGGGCAAGCAATCAGCCCCAGCATTTT.

This rearrangement joins TRBV27 to TRBJ2-7; D perhaps matches TRBD1 (6 bases). Trimming left V 2 bases short and J 7 bases short, with 12 bases between. This CDR3 contains 13 residues. Germline CDR1 is MNHEY and CDR2 is SMNVEV (reference sequence). The CDR3 DNA follows: TGTGCCAGCAGTTTAGGGGGCAGAAGGGAGCAGTACTTC. As protein: CASSLGGRREQYF.

This clone was observed once. V is TRBV4-1 and J is TRBJ1-1; D is perhaps TRBD1 (5 bases). The CDR3 runs 14 residues. V lost 6 bases and J lost 4, with 15 bases in between. Germline V gene sequence: CDR1 MGHRA, CDR2 YSYEKL. DNA of the CDR3: TGCGCCAGCAGGCCGACAGTTACTGGCACTGAAGCTTTCTTT. Its translation is CASRPTVTGTEAFF.

J is TRBJ2-7 and V is TRBV29-1, with TRBD1 matching 7 bases. The V segment lost 3 bases and the J segment 0 bases; nucleotides outside the gene matches: 5. The CDR3 consists of 14 residues. Germline CDR1 SQVTM, CDR2 ANQGSEA. In DNA, the CDR3 is TGCAGCGTTGAGTTGACAGGGTTCTCCTACGAGCAGTACTTC. Residues: CSVELTGFSYEQYF.

The chain has TRBV6-1 and TRBJ2-3, with 7 bases that match TRBD2. The CDR3 is 18 residues long. Germline CDR1 reads MNHNS; CDR2 reads SASEGT. The ends lost 3 bases at V and 2 bases at J; junction bases unmatched: 14. This CDR3 reads CASSDGATGGPLTDTQYF. In DNA form, the CDR3 reads TGTGCCAGCAGTGACGGAGCGACGGGAGGCCCTCTCACAGATACGCAGTATTTT.

V usage is TRBV28 and J usage is TRBJ2-2, with 9 bases that match TRBD1. This CDR3 spans 14 amino acids. Losses at the gene ends were 6 bases for V and 8 bases for J; bases not matched to a gene: 7. The V gene's germline CDR1 is MDHEN and CDR2 SYDVKM. Here the CDR3 reads CASRPWTGEGELFF. The CDR3 bases are TGTGCCAGCAGACCCTGGACAGGGGAAGGGGAGCTGTTTTTT. The complete variable domain, with remaining parts taken from reference TRBV28 and TRBJ2-2, reads DVKVTQSSRYLVKRTGEKVFLECVQDMDHENMFWYRQDPGLGLRLIYFSYDVKMKEKGDIPEGYSVSREKKERFSLILESASTNQTSMYLCASRPWTGEGELFFGEGSRLTVL.

The chain employs TRBV27 and TRBJ2-2; D is ambiguous. Between the trimmed V and J ends, which lost 0 bases and 7 bases, there was a span of 3 bases. Germline V gene data show CDR1 as MNHEY and CDR2 as SMNVEV (reference sequence). The CDR3 extends over 12 amino acids. This chain's CDR3 is CASSLSRGELFF. The DNA for the CDR3 is TGTGCCAGCAGTTTATCACGCGGGGAGCTGTTTTTT.

The genes are TRBV5-6 and TRBJ1-2; D unclear. V was shortened by 4 bases and J by 8 bases, with 15 bases between the two germline ends. Per germline, CDR1 SGHDT and CDR2 YYEEEE. The CDR3 contains 13 residues. The CDR3 sequence is CASSPGRDRGYTF. The CDR3 region has the DNA TGTGCCAGCAGCCCAGGAAGGGATAGAGGCTACACCTTC.

This chain uses TRBV19 with TRBJ2-7, with 7 bases fitting TRBD2. CDR1 is LNHDA, CDR2 SQIVND, per germline (reference sequence). J gave up 0 bases and V 3 bases, and 17 bases lay outside the gene matches. The CDR3 runs to 19 residues. The CDR3 region has the DNA TGTGCCAGTAGTATTCTTGGCGCCGGGGGAGGGAGCAGCTCCTACGAGCAGTACTTC. It is translated as CASSILGAGGGSSSYEQYF.